This T cell receptor beta chain is from a study of neoadjuvant nivolumab and ipilimumab in lung cancer. Background on the study: Patients got nivolumab 3 mg/kg on days 1, 15 and 29; combination added ipilimumab 1 mg/kg day 1. Study-level points and caveats: From pretherapy to surgery, tumor richness and clonality rose with dual therapy. Resected-tumor TCR richness correlated positively with pretherapy blood richness. A small number of samples were TCR sequenced.

Clones were sequenced by immunoSEQ multiplex PCR, and TCRdb holds only the in-frame ones, with some missing. The sample carries about 27,000 clones, about 78% recorded once. About this clone: Its antigen is still unknown.

This CDR3 region has 15 residues. Trimming cost V 1 base and J 5 bases; bases outside gene matches: 6. The specimen comprised tumor tissue, sampled after neoadjuvant nivolumab, alone or with ipilimumab, at or shortly before surgery. The chain recombines TRBV5-3 with TRBJ2-7; TRBD1 aligns across 10 bases. TRBV5-3 has ORF status, its function being uncertain. The sequence was collected from an adult with non-small cell lung cancer. The CDR3 protein is CARSLPGQGFNEQYF. Written as DNA, the CDR3 is TGTGCCAGAAGCTTGCCGGGACAGGGGTTCAACGAGCAGTACTTC.